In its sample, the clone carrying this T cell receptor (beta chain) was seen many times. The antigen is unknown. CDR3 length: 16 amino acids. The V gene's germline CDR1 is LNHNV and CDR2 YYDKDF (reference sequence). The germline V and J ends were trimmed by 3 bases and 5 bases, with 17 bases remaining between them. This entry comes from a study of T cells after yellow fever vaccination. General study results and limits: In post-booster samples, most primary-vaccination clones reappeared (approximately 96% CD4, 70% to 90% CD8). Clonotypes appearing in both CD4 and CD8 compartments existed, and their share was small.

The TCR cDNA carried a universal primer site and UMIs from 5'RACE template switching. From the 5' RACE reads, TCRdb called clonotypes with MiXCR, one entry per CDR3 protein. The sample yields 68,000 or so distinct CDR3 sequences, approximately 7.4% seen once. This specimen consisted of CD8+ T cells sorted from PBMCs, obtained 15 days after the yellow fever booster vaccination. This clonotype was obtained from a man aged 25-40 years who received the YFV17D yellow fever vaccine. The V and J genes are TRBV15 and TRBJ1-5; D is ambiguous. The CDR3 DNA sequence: TGTGCCACCAGCAGGTCCGCGCAGGCGGAGTATCAGCCCCAGCATTTT. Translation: CATSRSAQAEYQPQHF.